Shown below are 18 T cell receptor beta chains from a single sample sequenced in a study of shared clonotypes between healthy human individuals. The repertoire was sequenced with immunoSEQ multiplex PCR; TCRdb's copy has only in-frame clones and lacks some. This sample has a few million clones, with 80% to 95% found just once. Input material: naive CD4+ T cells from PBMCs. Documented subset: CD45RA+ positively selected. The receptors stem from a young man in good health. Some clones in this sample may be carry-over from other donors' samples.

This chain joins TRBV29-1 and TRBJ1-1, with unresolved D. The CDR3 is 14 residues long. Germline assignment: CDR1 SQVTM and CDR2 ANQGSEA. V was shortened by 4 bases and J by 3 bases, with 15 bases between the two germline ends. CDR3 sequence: CSVVNPGSYTEAFF. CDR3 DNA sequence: TGCAGCGTTGTAAATCCGGGATCCTACACTGAAGCTTTCTTT.

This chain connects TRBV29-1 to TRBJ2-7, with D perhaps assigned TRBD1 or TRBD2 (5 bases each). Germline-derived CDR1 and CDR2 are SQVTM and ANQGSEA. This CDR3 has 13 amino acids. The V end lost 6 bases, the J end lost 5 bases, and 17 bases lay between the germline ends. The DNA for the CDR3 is TGCAGCGTCTCGAGAGGGGTTTCCGACGAGCAGTACTTC. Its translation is CSVSRGVSDEQYF.

The CDR3 DNA is TGTGCCAGCAGTCTAGCCACAAACGAGCAGTACTTC. Protein sequence: CASSLATNEQYF. The chain is built from TRBV28 and TRBJ2-7; possible D gene TRBD2, 5 bases. Germline assignment: CDR1 MDHEN and CDR2 SYDVKM. V lost 5 bases and J lost 5, with 10 bases in between. This CDR3 comprises 12 residues.

The CDR3 DNA sequence: TGCGCCAGCAGCCATGGACGGGACCCACTCACCTACGAGCAGTACTTC. Residues: CASSHGRDPLTYEQYF. The chain uses TRBV4-1 and TRBJ2-7; D may correspond to TRBD1 or TRBD2 (5 bases each). CDR1 MGHRA and CDR2 YSYEKL come from the germline V gene. Trimming shortened V by 3 bases and J by 2 bases, and 17 bases separated the two germline ends. The CDR3 is made up of 16 amino acids.

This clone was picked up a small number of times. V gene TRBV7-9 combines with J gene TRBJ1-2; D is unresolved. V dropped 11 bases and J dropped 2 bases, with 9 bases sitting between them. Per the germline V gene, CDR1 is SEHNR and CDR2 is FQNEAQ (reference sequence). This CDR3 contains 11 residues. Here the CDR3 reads CASSENYGYTF. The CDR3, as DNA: TGTGCCTCCTCGGAAAACTATGGCTACACCTTC.

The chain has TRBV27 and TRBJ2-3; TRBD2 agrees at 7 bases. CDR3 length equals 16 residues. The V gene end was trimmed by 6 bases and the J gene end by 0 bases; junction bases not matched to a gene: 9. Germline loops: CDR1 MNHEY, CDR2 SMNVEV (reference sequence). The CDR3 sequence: CASRKTEAGSTDTQYF. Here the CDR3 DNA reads TGTGCCAGCAGAAAAACCGAAGCGGGAAGCACAGATACGCAGTATTTT.

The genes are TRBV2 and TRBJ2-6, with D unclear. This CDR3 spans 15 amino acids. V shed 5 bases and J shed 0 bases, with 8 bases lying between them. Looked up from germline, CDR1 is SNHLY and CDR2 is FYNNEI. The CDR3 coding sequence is TGTGCCAGCAGTAAGGACCTCTCTGGGGCCAACGTCCTGACTTTC. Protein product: CASSKDLSGANVLTF.

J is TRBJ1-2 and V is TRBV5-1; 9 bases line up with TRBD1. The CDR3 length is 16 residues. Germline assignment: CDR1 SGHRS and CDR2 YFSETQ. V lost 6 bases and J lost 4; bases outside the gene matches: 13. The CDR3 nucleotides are TGCGCCAGCACCAATTTACAGGGGGCAGGAAGCTATGGCTACACCTTC. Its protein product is CASTNLQGAGSYGYTF.

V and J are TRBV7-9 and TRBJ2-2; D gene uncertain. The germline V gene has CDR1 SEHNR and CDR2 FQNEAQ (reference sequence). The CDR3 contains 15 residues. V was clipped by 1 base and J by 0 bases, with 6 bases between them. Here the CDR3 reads CASSLGVANTGELFF. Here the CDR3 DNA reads TGTGCCAGCAGCTTAGGGGTCGCGAACACCGGGGAGCTGTTTTTT.

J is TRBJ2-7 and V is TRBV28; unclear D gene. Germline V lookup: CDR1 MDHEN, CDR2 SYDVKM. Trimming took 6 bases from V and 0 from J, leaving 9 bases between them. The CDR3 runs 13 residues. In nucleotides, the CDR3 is TGTGCCAGCAGCGCCAGGCCCTCCTACGAGCAGTACTTC. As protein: CASSARPSYEQYF.

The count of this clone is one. This CDR3 reads CASSVGESTDTQYF. The CDR3 region has the DNA TGTGCCAGCAGCGTAGGGGAAAGCACAGATACGCAGTATTTT. J is TRBJ2-3 and V is TRBV9; no firm D call. CDR1 and CDR2 (germline): SGDLS, YYNGEE. The V end lost 0 bases, the J end lost 0 bases, and 5 bases lay between the germline ends. The CDR3 consists of 14 residues. The variable domain in full, with the rest retrieved from reference TRBV9 and TRBJ2-3, is DSGVTQTPKHLITATGQRVTLRCSPRSGDLSVYWYQQSLDQGLQFLIQYYNGEERAKGNILERFSAQQFPDLHSELNLSSLELGDSALYFCASSVGESTDTQYFGPGTRLTVL.

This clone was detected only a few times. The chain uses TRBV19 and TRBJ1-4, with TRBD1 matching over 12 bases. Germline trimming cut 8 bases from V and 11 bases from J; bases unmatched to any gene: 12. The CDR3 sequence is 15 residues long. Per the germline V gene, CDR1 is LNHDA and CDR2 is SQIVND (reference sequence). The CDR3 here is CASGPPGQGARKLFF. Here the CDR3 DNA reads TGTGCCAGTGGGCCCCCGGGACAGGGGGCAAGGAAACTGTTTTTT. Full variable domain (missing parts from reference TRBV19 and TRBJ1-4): DGGITQSPKYLFRKEGQNVTLSCEQNLNHDAMYWYRQDPGQGLRLIYYSQIVNDFQKGDIAEGYSVSREKKESFPLTVTSAQKNPTAFYLCASGPPGQGARKLFFGSGTQLSVL.

CDR3 in DNA: TGTGCCAGTAGTATTGGCCCGGGGATTGGGAGGAACTATGGCTACACCTTC. Protein sequence: CASSIGPGIGRNYGYTF. V usage is TRBV19 and J usage is TRBJ1-2; D is unclear. This CDR3 has 17 residues. Germline V CDR1 and CDR2: LNHDA, SQIVND (reference sequence). Deletions cut 3 bases from V and 2 bases from J, with 19 bases between. Variable domain in full (rest from reference TRBV19 and TRBJ1-2): DGGITQSPKYLFRKEGQNVTLSCEQNLNHDAMYWYRQDPGQGLRLIYYSQIVNDFQKGDIAEGYSVSREKKESFPLTVTSAQKNPTAFYLCASSIGPGIGRNYGYTFGSGTRLTVV.

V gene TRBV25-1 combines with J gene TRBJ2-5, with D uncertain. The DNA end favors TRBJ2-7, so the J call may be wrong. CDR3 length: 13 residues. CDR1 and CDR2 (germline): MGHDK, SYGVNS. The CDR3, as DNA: TGTGCCAGCAAAGTTTCGGGTGCGGCCGAGCAGTACTTC. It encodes CASKVSGAAEQYF.

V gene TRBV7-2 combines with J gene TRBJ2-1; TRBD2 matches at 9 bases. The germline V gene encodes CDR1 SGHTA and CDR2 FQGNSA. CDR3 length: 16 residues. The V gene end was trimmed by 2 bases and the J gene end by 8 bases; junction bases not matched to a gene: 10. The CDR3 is CASSLLLLAGVDEQFF. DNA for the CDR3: TGTGCCAGCAGCTTATTGTTATTAGCGGGAGTCGATGAGCAGTTCTTC. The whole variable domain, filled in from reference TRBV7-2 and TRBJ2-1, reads GAGVSQSPSNKVTEKGKDVELRCDPISGHTALYWYRQSLGQGLEFLIYFQGNSAPDKSGLPSDRFSAERTGGSVSTLTIQRTQQEDSAVYLCASSLLLLAGVDEQFFGPGTRLTVL.

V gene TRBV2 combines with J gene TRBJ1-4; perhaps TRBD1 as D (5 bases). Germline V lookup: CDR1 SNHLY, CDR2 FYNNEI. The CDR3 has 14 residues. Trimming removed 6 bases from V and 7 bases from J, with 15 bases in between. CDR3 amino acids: CASSGTGGSEKLFF. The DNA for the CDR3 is TGTGCCAGCAGCGGAACAGGAGGGAGTGAAAAACTGTTTTTT.

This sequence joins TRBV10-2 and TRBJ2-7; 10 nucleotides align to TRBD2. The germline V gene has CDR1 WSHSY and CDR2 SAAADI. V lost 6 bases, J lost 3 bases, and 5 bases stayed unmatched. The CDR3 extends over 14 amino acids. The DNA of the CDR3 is TGCGCCAGCAGGGGACTAGCGAGAATCTACGAGCAGTACTTC. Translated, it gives CASRGLARIYEQYF.

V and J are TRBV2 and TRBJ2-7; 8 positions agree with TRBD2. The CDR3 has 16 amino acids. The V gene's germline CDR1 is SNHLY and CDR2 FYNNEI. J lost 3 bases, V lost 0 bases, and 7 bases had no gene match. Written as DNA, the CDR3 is TGTGCCAGCAGTGAAGCGCTTAGCGGGGCGAGCTACGAGCAGTACTTC. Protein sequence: CASSEALSGASYEQYF.